This record looks at one TCR beta chain sequence and its context. The antigen is unknown. This CDR3 is 11 amino acids long. V was cut by 4 bases and J by 3 bases, with 4 bases left in between. Germline CDR1 MNHNS, CDR2 SASEGT. This specimen comes from a study of PD-L1 blockade in urothelial cancer. Across the whole study: Males with bladder-origin urothelial cancer constituted about 85% of the roughly 29 patients. Investigators checked blood 3 weeks (second dose) and 6 weeks after treatment start. T cell content in blood samples showed a median of about 140,000.

Method: immunoSEQ multiplex PCR; TCRdb's copy keeps in-frame clones and lacks some. The table shows about 52,000 clones, with approximately 80% occurring only once. Study conclusions and caveats: By 3 weeks, tumor-associated blood clones had expanded more in durable-benefit patients.

The chain is built from TRBV6-1 and TRBJ2-7; D gene ambiguous. The sequence derives from a man aged 70-80 years with urothelial cancer. Sequenced material: PBMCs, taken around atezolizumab (anti-PD-L1) treatment. This CDR3 is CASSALYEQYF. In DNA form, the CDR3 reads TGTGCCAGCAGTGCCCTCTACGAGCAGTACTTC.